A selection of T cell receptor beta chains follows, all from one sample in a study of shared clonotypes between healthy human individuals. Data came from immunoSEQ multiplex PCR; TCRdb stores just in-frame clones and leaves some out. This sample has some 2 million clones; around 95% occur once, and the top ten carry roughly 0.13%. The sample was naive CD4+ T cells sorted from blood. The receptor source for this set is a man aged 18 to 30 in good health. Each CDR3 is given with its conserved first and last residue. The D gene is left open where the match is weak.

TRBD1,TRBV5-1,CASSLEAGGRRNTIYF
-,TRBV6-1,CASGRDKPSYEQYF
-,TRBV28,CATLQGDTGELFF
-,TRBV5-1,CASSLDGNNEQFF
-,TRBV29-1,CSVGVGKAYNEQFF
-,TRBV11-2,CASRSYNEQFF
TRBD1,TRBV19,CASSTRTGTPNEQFF
TRBD1,TRBV2,CASSTPGQGSYEQYF
TRBD1,TRBV6-1,CASTQRTGGNQPQHF
-,TRBV27,CASSLSGEHYEQYF